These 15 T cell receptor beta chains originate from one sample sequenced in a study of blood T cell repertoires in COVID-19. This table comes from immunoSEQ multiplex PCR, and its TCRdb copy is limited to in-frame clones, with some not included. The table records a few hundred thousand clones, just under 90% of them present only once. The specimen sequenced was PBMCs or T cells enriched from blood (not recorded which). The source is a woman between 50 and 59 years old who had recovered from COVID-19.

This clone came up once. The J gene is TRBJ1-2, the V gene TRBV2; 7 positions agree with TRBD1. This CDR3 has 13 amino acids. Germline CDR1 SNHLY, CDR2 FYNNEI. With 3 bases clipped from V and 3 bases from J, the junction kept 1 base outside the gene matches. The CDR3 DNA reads TGTGCCAGCAGTGATGGGACAGACTATGGCTACACCTTC. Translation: CASSDGTDYGYTF.

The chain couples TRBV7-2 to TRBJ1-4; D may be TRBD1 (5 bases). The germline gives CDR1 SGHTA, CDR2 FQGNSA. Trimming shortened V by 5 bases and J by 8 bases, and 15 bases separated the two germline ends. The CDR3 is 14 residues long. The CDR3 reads CASSPGREGEKLFF. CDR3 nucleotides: TGTGCCAGCAGCCCGGGTCGGGAGGGGGAAAAACTGTTTTTT. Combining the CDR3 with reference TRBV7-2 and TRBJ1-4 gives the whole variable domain GAGVSQSPSNKVTEKGKDVELRCDPISGHTALYWYRQSLGQGLEFLIYFQGNSAPDKSGLPSDRFSAERTGGSVSTLTIQRTQQEDSAVYLCASSPGREGEKLFFGSGTQLSVL.

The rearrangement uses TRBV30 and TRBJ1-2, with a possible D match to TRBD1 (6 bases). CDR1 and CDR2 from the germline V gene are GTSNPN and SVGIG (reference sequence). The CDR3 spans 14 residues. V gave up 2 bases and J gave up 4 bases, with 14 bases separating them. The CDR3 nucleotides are TGTGCCTGGAGTCGTACAGGGATAGGCTATGGCTACACCTTC. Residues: CAWSRTGIGYGYTF. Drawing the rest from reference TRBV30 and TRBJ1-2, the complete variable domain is SQTIHQWPATLVQPVGSPLSLECTVEGTSNPNLYWYRQAAGRGLQLLFYSVGIGQISSEVPQNLSASRPQDRQFILSSKKLLLSDSGFYLCAWSRTGIGYGYTFGSGTRLTVV.

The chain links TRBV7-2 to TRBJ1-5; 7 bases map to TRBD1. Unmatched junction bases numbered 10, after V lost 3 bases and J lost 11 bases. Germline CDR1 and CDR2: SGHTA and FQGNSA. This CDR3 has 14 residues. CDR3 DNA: TGTGCCAGCAGCTTGCAGGGGGGCCAGATGGCCCAGCATTTT. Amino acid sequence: CASSLQGGQMAQHF.

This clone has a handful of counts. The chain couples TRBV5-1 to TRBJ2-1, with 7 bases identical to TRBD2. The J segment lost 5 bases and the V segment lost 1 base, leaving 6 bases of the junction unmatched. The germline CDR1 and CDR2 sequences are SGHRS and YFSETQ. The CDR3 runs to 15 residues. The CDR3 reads CASSLYPAGNNEQFF. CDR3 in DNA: TGCGCCAGCAGCTTGTACCCAGCGGGGAACAATGAGCAGTTCTTC. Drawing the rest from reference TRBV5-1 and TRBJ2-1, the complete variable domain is KAGVTQTPRYLIKTRGQQVTLSCSPISGHRSVSWYQQTPGQGLQFLFEYFSETQRNKGNFPGRFSGRQFSNSRSEMNVSTLELGDSALYLCASSLYPAGNNEQFFGPGTRLTVL.

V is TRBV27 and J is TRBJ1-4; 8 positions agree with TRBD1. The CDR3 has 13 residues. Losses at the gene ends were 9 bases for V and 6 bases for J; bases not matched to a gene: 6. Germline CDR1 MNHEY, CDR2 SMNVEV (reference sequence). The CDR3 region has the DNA TGTGCCAGTGGACAGGGAAGGCATGAAAAACTGTTTTTT. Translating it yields CASGQGRHEKLFF.

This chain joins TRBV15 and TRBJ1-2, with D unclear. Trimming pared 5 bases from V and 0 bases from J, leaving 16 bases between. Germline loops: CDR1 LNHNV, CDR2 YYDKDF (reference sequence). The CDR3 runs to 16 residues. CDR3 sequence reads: CATSGTSRLTNYGYTF. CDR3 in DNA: TGTGCCACCAGCGGAACGAGCAGGTTAACTAACTATGGCTACACCTTC. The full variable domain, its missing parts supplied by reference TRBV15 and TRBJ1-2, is DAMVIQNPRYQVTQFGKPVTLSCSQTLNHNVMYWYQQKSSQAPKLLFHYYDKDFNNEADTPDNFQSRRPNTSFCFLDIRSPGLGDTAMYLCATSGTSRLTNYGYTFGSGTRLTVV.

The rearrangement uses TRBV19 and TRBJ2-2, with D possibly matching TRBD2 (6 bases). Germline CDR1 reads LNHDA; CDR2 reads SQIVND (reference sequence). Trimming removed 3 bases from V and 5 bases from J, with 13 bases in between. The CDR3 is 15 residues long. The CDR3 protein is CASSMGGELTGELFF. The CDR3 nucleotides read TGTGCCAGTAGTATGGGCGGGGAGCTAACCGGGGAGCTGTTTTTT.

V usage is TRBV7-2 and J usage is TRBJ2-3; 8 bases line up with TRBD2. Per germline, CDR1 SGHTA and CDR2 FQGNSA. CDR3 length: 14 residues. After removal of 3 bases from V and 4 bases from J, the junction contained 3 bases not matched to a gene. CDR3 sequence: CASSFRGGSDTQYF. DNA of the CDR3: TGTGCCAGCAGCTTCCGGGGGGGCTCAGATACGCAGTATTTT.

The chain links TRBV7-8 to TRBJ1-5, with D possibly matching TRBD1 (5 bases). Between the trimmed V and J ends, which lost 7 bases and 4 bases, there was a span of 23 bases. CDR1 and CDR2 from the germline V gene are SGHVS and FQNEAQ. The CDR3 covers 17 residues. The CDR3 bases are TGTGCCAGCACCCTAGTTGGGTACGGCGGGGGTAATCAGCCCCAGCATTTT. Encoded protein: CASTLVGYGGGNQPQHF.

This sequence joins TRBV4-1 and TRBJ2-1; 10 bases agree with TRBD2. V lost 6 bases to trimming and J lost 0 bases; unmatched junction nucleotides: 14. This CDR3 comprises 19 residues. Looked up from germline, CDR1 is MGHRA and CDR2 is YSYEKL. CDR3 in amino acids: CASRILKPGLASSYNEQFF. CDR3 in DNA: TGCGCCAGCAGGATACTTAAACCGGGACTAGCGAGCTCCTACAATGAGCAGTTCTTC.

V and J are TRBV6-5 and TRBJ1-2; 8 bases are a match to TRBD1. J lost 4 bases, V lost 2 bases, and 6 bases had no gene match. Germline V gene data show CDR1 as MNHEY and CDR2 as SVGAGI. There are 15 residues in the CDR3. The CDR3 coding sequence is TGTGCCAGCAGTTACGACAGGGGACAAGGCTATGGCTACACCTTC. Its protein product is CASSYDRGQGYGYTF.

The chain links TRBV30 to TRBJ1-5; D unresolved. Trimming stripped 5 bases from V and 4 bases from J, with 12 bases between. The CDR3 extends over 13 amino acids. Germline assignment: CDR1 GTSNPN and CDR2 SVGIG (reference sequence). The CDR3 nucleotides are TGTGCCTGGGGAACAGTGGCAAATCAGCCCCAGCATTTT. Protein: CAWGTVANQPQHF. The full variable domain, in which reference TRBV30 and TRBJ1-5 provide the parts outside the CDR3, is SQTIHQWPATLVQPVGSPLSLECTVEGTSNPNLYWYRQAAGRGLQLLFYSVGIGQISSEVPQNLSASRPQDRQFILSSKKLLLSDSGFYLCAWGTVANQPQHFGDGTRLSIL.

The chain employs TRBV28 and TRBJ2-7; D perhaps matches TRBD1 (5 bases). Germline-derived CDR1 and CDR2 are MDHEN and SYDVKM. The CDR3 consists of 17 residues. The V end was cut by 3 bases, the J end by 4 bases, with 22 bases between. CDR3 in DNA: TGTGCCAGCAGTTTTTCCCCAGGGTCCAAAGAATCATACGAGCAGTACTTC. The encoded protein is CASSFSPGSKESYEQYF.

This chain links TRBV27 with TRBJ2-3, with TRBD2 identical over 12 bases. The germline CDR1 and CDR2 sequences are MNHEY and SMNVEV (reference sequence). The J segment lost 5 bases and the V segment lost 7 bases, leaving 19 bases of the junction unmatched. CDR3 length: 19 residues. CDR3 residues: CASTPLGLAGGPGRDTQYF. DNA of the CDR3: TGTGCCAGCACCCCCTTGGGCCTAGCGGGGGGGCCGGGAAGAGATACGCAGTATTTT.